This T cell receptor (beta chain) was identified during a study of blood T cell repertoires in COVID-19. Germline CDR1 and CDR2: MNHNY and SVGAGI (reference sequence). This CDR3 comprises 13 residues. V lost 11 bases and J 2 bases, leaving 13 bases between the germline ends. Per the original data handling: Reference gene primer amplification in the assay estimated nucleated cell counts. Sequencing was performed with immunoSEQ multiplex PCR; in TCRdb, only in-frame clones are kept and a portion is missing. The V and J calls and the clone size are those of that table, but D and trimming were determined from the DNA. This sample yields roughly 150,000 clones, of which approximately 88% are seen a single time; roughly 9% belongs to the top ten.

V gene TRBV6-6 combines with J gene TRBJ1-3; no reliable D call. The sequenced sample was peripheral blood. The receptor's source is a woman of 80 years or more with active or convalescent COVID-19. CDR3 in DNA: TGTGCCGGGCGTGGTTTCCCTGGAAACACCATATATTTT. Protein: CAGRGFPGNTIYF.